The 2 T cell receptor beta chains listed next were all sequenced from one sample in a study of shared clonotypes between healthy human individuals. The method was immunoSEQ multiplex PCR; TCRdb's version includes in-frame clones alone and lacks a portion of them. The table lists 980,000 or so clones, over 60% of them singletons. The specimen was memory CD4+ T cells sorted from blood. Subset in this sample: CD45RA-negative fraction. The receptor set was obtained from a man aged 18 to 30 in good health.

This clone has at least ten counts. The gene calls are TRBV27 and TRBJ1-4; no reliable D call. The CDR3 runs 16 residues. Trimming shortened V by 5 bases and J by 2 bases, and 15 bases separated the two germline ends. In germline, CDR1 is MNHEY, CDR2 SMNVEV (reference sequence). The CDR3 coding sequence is TGTGCCAGCAGTCTGCTGGGTTCTGGGACTAATGAAAAACTGTTTTTT. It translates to CASSLLGSGTNEKLFF.

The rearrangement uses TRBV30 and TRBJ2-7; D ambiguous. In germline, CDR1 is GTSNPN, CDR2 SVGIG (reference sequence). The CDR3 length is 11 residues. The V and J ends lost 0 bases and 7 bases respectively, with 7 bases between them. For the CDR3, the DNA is TGTGCCTGGAGTGTGGAGTGGGAGCAGTACTTC. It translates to CAWSVEWEQYF. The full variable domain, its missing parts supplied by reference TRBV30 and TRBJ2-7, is SQTIHQWPATLVQPVGSPLSLECTVEGTSNPNLYWYRQAAGRGLQLLFYSVGIGQISSEVPQNLSASRPQDRQFILSSKKLLLSDSGFYLCAWSVEWEQYFGPGTRLTVT.